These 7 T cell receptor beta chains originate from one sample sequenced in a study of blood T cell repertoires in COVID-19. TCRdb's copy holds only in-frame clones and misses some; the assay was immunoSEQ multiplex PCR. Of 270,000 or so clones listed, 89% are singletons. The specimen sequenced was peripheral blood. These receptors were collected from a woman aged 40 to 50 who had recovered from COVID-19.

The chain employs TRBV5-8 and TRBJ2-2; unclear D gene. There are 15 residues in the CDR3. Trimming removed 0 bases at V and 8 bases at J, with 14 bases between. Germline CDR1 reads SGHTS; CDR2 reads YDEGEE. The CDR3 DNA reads TGTGCCAGCAGCTTGGAGGCAGGCTCTTGGGGGGAGCTGTTTTTT. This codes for CASSLEAGSWGELFF.

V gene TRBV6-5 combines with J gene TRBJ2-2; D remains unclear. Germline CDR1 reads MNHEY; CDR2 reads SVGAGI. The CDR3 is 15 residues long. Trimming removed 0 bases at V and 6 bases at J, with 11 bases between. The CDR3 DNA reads TGTGCCAGCAGTTACTCCCGGGTTCTCGCCGGGGAGCTGTTTTTT. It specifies CASSYSRVLAGELFF.

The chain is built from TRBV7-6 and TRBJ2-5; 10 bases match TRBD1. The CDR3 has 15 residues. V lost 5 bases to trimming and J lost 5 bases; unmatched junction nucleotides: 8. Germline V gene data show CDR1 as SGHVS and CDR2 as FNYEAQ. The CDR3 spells CASSRGQGGAETQYF. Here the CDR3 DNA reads TGTGCCAGCAGCCGAGGACAGGGGGGAGCGGAGACCCAGTACTTC.

The CDR3 spells CASSITGVYTF. The DNA for the CDR3 is TGTGCCAGCAGTATTACAGGAGTCTACACCTTC. This sequence joins TRBV6-6 and TRBJ1-2, with D maybe TRBD1 (5 bases). The CDR3 contains 11 residues. CDR1 MNHNY and CDR2 SVGAGI come from the germline V gene (reference sequence). Trimming took off 5 bases at V and 10 bases at J, with 11 bases between the two ends.

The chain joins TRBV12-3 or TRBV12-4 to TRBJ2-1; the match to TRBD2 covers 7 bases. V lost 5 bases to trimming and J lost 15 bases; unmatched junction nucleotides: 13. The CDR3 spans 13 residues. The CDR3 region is CASSNPWTSSLFF. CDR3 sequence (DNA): TGTGCCAGCAGTAACCCGTGGACTAGTAGTCTGTTCTTC.

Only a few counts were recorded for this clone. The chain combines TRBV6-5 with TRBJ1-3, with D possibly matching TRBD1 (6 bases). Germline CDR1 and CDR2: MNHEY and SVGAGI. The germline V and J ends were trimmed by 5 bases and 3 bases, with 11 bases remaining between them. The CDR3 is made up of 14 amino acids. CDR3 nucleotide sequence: TGTGCCAGCAGTATTCAGGGGAGTGGAAACACCATATATTTT. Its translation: CASSIQGSGNTIYF.

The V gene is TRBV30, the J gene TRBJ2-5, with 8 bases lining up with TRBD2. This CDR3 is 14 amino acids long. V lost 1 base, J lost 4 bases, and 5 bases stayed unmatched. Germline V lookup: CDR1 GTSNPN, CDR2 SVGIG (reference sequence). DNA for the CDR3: TGTGCCTGGAGTGAACGGGAGGGCGGAGAGACCCAGTACTTC. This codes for CAWSEREGGETQYF.